This paragraph reports one T cell receptor (beta chain). Its antigen is unknown. At one end the junction does not follow the germline gene, possibly because of a read error. This sample is drawn from a study of T-cell memory formation after mild COVID-19. The study's findings and limits: Those CD4+ clones that contracted were mainly in CM and EM (CD8+ ones in EMRA). Second-wave clones that peaked on day 37 lacked confirmed SARS-CoV-2 specificity.

TCRdb reprocessed the 5' RACE reads via MiXCR and lists one record per CDR3 protein. The table includes a few hundred thousand distinct CDR3 sequences, 20% to 25% detected once. Sequences were obtained from PBMCs or a T cell subset sorted from them (not recorded which). The receptor comes from a man in his late teens or twenties who had mild COVID-19 (a few samples of this study predate the infection). Cell type and time point are not known.

In DNA form, the CDR3 reads TGTGCCAGCAGTCTAGCAGGGGGCCCCTATGGCTACACCTTC. Translation: CASSLAGGPYGYTF. The rearrangement uses TRBV12-3 or TRBV12-4 and TRBJ1-2; TRBD1 aligns across 8 bases. This CDR3 has 14 amino acids.